The clone carrying this TCR beta chain was counted between two and nine times. The PCR was carried out with 60 Vbeta primers and 13 Jbeta primers. Produced via immunoSEQ multiplex PCR; TCRdb's table is partial and in-frame only. This table holds fewer than 350,000 clones, about 90% found once. This record comes from a study of cytomegalovirus exposure and HLA in healthy donors. This clonotype was obtained from a woman under 30 in good health and CMV-seronegative. Sequenced: PBMCs.

CDR3 bases: TGTGCCAGCATTTTCAAACAGAAGACGGCATACGAGCAGTACTTC. This encodes CASIFKQKTAYEQYF. The rearrangement joins TRBV13 to TRBJ2-7; D is unclear. Germline V gene lookup returns CDR1 PRHDT and CDR2 FYEKMQ (reference sequence). The CDR3 length is 15 residues. V dropped 7 bases and J dropped 4 bases, with 20 bases sitting between them.